The rows below give T cell receptor beta chains drawn from one sample of a study of T cell clonotyping in hematopoietic cell transplantation. Profiling relied on immunoSEQ multiplex PCR, and the TCRdb table lists in-frame clones only, not all of them. This sample has roughly 5,000 clones, with 94% found just once. The sequencing used PBMCs, collected 180 days after allogeneic stem cell transplant. Receptors originate from a male patient between 60 and 69 years old who had an allogeneic stem cell transplant from a related donor, so the T cells may come from the graft donor. Some clones in this sample may be carry-over from other donors' samples. Each CDR3 is given with its conserved first and last residue.

TRBV11-1 CASSSGHGSYEQYF
TRBV7-6 CASSYLGASSYEQYF
TRBV6-5 CASSPSGGANEKLFF
TRBV4-2 CASSQSGGRHNEQYF
TRBV5-1 CASSSQKSEQYF
TRBV29-1 CSVSEMNTEAFF
TRBV20-1 CSATVGYEQYF
TRBV29-1 CSVVDTSYEQYF
TRBV4-2 CASSQELMGASTGEKLFF
TRBV6-5 CASSYPRNTDTQYF
TRBV7-3 CASSQMADEQYF
TRBV30 CAWSRDRVRTGDQPQHF
TRBV11-3 CASSKGLDNEQFF
TRBV7-6 CASSLASTNTGELFF
TRBV19 CASSTAKYGGATADTQYF
TRBV5-4 CASTVDRTSYEQYF
TRBV2 CASTISSTGPVNTEAFF
TRBV11-3 CASSLSVETQYF